The 28 T cell receptor beta chains reported below all come from one sample, sequenced in a study of blood T cell repertoires in COVID-19. Generated by immunoSEQ multiplex PCR, the TCRdb table keeps only in-frame clones and is missing some. Among roughly 230,000 clones listed, over 75% were seen once. Specimen: peripheral blood. The receptors stem from a woman at least 80 years old with acute or convalescent COVID-19.

In DNA, the CDR3 is TGTGCCAGCAGCCCCCGGAGGGAGGTAATTGGGCAGCCCCAGCATTTT. Translating gives CASSPRREVIGQPQHF. The J gene is TRBJ1-5, the V gene TRBV27; D remains unclear. The CDR3 has 16 amino acids. CDR1 is MNHEY and CDR2 is SMNVEV in the germline V gene (reference sequence). Trimming removed 6 bases from V and 7 bases from J, with 22 bases in between.

The V call is TRBV10-3, the J call TRBJ1-5; weak D call: TRBD1 (6 bases). This CDR3 comprises 16 residues. V lost 3 bases and J lost 2, with 14 bases in between. Germline V lookup: CDR1 ENHRY, CDR2 SYGVKD. Here the CDR3 reads CAISEGGGQGNQPQHF. For the CDR3, the DNA is TGTGCCATCAGTGAAGGGGGGGGGCAGGGCAATCAGCCCCAGCATTTT.

The chain couples TRBV13 to TRBJ2-5; the D gene is possibly TRBD1 (5 bases). The CDR3 runs 13 residues. The V gene lost 4 bases and the J gene lost 6 bases, with 12 bases spanning the gap. Germline-derived CDR1 and CDR2 are PRHDT and FYEKMQ (reference sequence). CDR3 loop: CASSYAQGKTQYF. The CDR3 DNA sequence: TGTGCCAGCAGCTATGCGCAGGGAAAGACCCAGTACTTC.

This clone was counted once. The chain couples TRBV5-4 to TRBJ2-2; 16 bases map to TRBD2. Germline lookup yields CDR1 SGHNT and CDR2 YYREEE (reference sequence). After removal of 4 bases from V and 9 bases from J, the junction contained 6 bases not matched to a gene. The CDR3 extends over 16 amino acids. The DNA for the CDR3 is TGTGCCAGCAGCCCTCCGGGACTAGCGGGGGGGCGGGAGCTGTTTTTT. Residues: CASSPPGLAGGRELFF.

This chain joins TRBV11-2 and TRBJ2-7; TRBD2 agrees at 7 bases. The CDR3 is 15 residues long. Trimming at V came to 0 bases and at J to 7 bases, leaving 9 bases not matched to a gene. Germline V lookup: CDR1 SGHAT, CDR2 FQNNGV. The CDR3 loop reads CASSLDAAGAGEQYF. DNA of the CDR3: TGTGCCAGCAGCTTAGATGCCGCGGGAGCGGGGGAGCAGTACTTC.

The chain joins TRBV10-3 to TRBJ2-1; 7 bases agree with TRBD2. The trim removed 3 bases at V and 10 bases at J, leaving 9 bases unmatched. Germline values: CDR1 ENHRY, CDR2 SYGVKD. CDR3 length: 14 amino acids. CDR3 amino acids: CAISEGRAGLEQFF. The CDR3 region has the DNA TGTGCCATCAGTGAAGGGAGGGCGGGATTAGAGCAGTTCTTC.

V usage is TRBV29-1 and J usage is TRBJ2-7; 12 bases line up with TRBD1. Germline CDR1 is SQVTM and CDR2 is ANQGSEA. This CDR3 is 13 amino acids long. J lost 0 bases, V lost 7 bases, and 1 base had no gene match. The CDR3 DNA sequence: TGCAGCGGGGGACAGGGGGCCTCCTACGAGCAGTACTTC. Translation: CSGGQGASYEQYF.

The table lists this clone with a few counts. The V and J genes are TRBV10-2 and TRBJ2-7, with D tentatively TRBD2 (6 bases). Germline V CDR1 and CDR2: WSHSY, SAAADI. The V and J ends lost 4 bases and 3 bases respectively, with 19 bases between them. CDR3 size: 16 residues. The CDR3 region is CASSGLDGGVNYEQYF. In DNA form, the CDR3 reads TGCGCCAGCAGTGGACTAGATGGGGGAGTCAACTACGAGCAGTACTTC.

A remark on this clone: Germline and junction disagree at one end, which may indicate a read error. This chain links TRBV29-1 with TRBJ1-2; the match to TRBD1 covers 7 bases. This CDR3 has 10 residues. Germline assignment: CDR1 SQVTM and CDR2 ANQGSEA. The CDR3 coding sequence is TGCAGCGTTGGTCCAGACGACAGGGCCTTC. Amino acids: CSVGPDDRAF.

A single count supports this clone. The chain joins TRBV5-1 to TRBJ1-6, with D tentatively TRBD1 (6 bases). The CDR3 is 15 amino acids. The V end lost 1 base, the J end lost 7 bases, and 12 bases lay between the germline ends. In germline, CDR1 is SGHRS, CDR2 YFSETQ. The CDR3 loop is CASSLWTAQNSPLHF. In DNA form, the CDR3 reads TGCGCCAGCAGCTTGTGGACAGCGCAAAATTCACCCCTCCACTTT.

The rearrangement links TRBV19 to TRBJ2-1; TRBD2 matches at 7 bases. Germline V gives CDR1 LNHDA, CDR2 SQIVND (reference sequence). V lost 5 bases and J lost 5; bases outside the gene matches: 6. This CDR3 comprises 14 residues. CDR3 sequence: CASSGEGTHNEQFF. The CDR3 DNA follows: TGTGCCAGTAGTGGGGAGGGGACCCACAATGAGCAGTTCTTC.

This chain uses TRBV29-1 with TRBJ2-5; tentatively, D is TRBD2 (5 bases). Trimming left V 3 bases short and J 5 bases short, with 10 bases between. Germline V gives CDR1 SQVTM, CDR2 ANQGSEA. The length of the CDR3 is 12 residues. The chain's CDR3 is CSVDPGEETQYF. The CDR3 coding sequence is TGCAGCGTTGACCCCGGGGAGGAGACCCAGTACTTC.

The V and J genes are TRBV6-5 and TRBJ1-5; D gene ambiguous. CDR1 and CDR2 (germline): MNHEY, SVGAGI. This CDR3 is 15 amino acids long. Trimming left V 7 bases short and J 2 bases short, with 15 bases between. The CDR3 nucleotides are TGTGCCAGCACCTTAGAGGGAGTTGGCAATCAGCCCCAGCATTTT. This translates into CASTLEGVGNQPQHF.

V and J are TRBV28 and TRBJ1-5; D is unclear. V was shortened by 3 bases and J by 4 bases, with 7 bases between the two germline ends. The CDR3 spans 13 residues. Germline V gives CDR1 MDHEN, CDR2 SYDVKM. The CDR3 spells CASSFEGNQPQHF. The DNA of the CDR3 is TGTGCCAGCAGTTTTGAGGGTAATCAGCCCCAGCATTTT.

With respect to this clone: The sample carries other DNA sequences with the same CDR3. V usage is TRBV7-2 and J usage is TRBJ2-1; the D gene is possibly TRBD2 (6 bases). The germline V gene has CDR1 SGHTA and CDR2 FQGNSA. There are 15 residues in the CDR3. Trimming removed 3 bases at V and 0 bases at J, with 9 bases between. The chain's CDR3 is CASSLRGSSYNEQFF. For the CDR3, the DNA is TGTGCCAGCAGCTTGCGGGGTAGCTCCTACAATGAGCAGTTCTTC.

J is TRBJ1-2 and V is TRBV15, with D unclear. Germline CDR1 reads LNHNV; CDR2 reads YYDKDF (reference sequence). The CDR3 contains 16 residues. Trimming shortened V by 0 bases and J by 7 bases, and 18 bases separated the two germline ends. Here the CDR3 reads CATSRDFGAQTGGYTF. CDR3 bases: TGTGCCACCAGCAGAGATTTTGGTGCTCAGACGGGTGGCTACACCTTC.

This clone was observed a handful of times. The V gene is TRBV5-1, the J gene TRBJ1-1; D unclear. CDR1 and CDR2 (germline): SGHRS, YFSETQ. V was cut by 0 bases and J by 8 bases, with 11 bases left in between. This CDR3 contains 13 residues. The CDR3 is CASSLGTAREAFF. The CDR3 DNA sequence: TGCGCCAGCAGCTTGGGTACAGCCCGCGAAGCTTTCTTT.

This chain connects TRBV2 to TRBJ2-1; tentative D call: TRBD1 (6 bases). CDR3 length: 13 amino acids. The V end lost 3 bases, the J end lost 9 bases, and 12 bases lay between the germline ends. Per the germline V gene, CDR1 is SNHLY and CDR2 is FYNNEI. CDR3 in DNA: TGTGCCAGCAGTGACAGGGGATTAGGTGAGCAGTTCTTC. This sequence encodes CASSDRGLGEQFF.

The rearrangement joins TRBV9 to TRBJ1-3, with D uncertain. CDR1 and CDR2 (germline): SGDLS, YYNGEE. The V and J ends lost 0 bases and 0 bases respectively, with 13 bases between them. This CDR3 has 17 residues. CDR3 in DNA: TGTGCCAGCAGCGTAGGTAGTGGAGGCAGCTCTGGAAACACCATATATTTT. Protein product: CASSVGSGGSSGNTIYF.

The chain has TRBV19 and TRBJ2-4, with 11 bases matching TRBD2. CDR1 is LNHDA and CDR2 is SQIVND in the germline V gene (reference sequence). V lost 6 bases to trimming and J lost 0 bases; unmatched junction nucleotides: 10. The CDR3 totals 18 residues. The CDR3 bases are TGTGCCAGTAGAAAACTAGCGGGGGACGATGTAGCCAAAAACATTCAGTACTTC. Protein sequence: CASRKLAGDDVAKNIQYF.

In this sample, this clone turned up once. The rearrangement joins TRBV27 to TRBJ2-3; 8 bases line up with TRBD1. The CDR3 has 19 amino acids. CDR1 is MNHEY, CDR2 SMNVEV, per germline (reference sequence). As DNA, the CDR3 is TGTGGGCAACTGGGACTGGGGGACAGGCCACTCCTGAGCACAGATACGCAGTATTTT. Translated, it gives CGQLGLGDRPLLSTDTQYF.

The chain links TRBV5-8 to TRBJ1-4; a possible D gene is TRBD1 (5 bases). V lost 3 bases, J lost 7 bases, and 19 bases lay in between. The germline V gene encodes CDR1 SGHTS and CDR2 YDEGEE. The CDR3 length is 16 residues. CDR3 region: CASSWRGVGFGEKLFF. The DNA for the CDR3 is TGTGCCAGCAGCTGGCGGGGGGTCGGGTTCGGTGAAAAACTGTTTTTT.

The chain employs TRBV21-1 and TRBJ2-2; the table gives TRBD1 as D, unverified against the DNA. TRBV21-1 is given as a pseudogene. The CDR3 contains 17 residues. As DNA, the CDR3 is TGTGCCAGCAGCATAACAGGGGGCGCCCCGAACACCGGGGAGCTGTTTTTT. Protein product: CASSITGGAPNTGELFF.

The chain links TRBV3-1 (or the pseudogene TRBV3-2) to TRBJ1-2; TRBD1 agrees at 7 bases. V gave up 4 bases and J gave up 4 bases; unmatched junction bases: 9. There are 15 residues in the CDR3. Per germline, CDR1 LGHDT and CDR2 YNNKEL (reference sequence). Here the CDR3 DNA reads TGTGCCAGCAGCCGCTCCGGGACAGTCCTCTATGGCTACACCTTC. Protein: CASSRSGTVLYGYTF.

This chain connects TRBV30 to TRBJ2-7, with D possibly being TRBD2 (5 bases). Germline V lookup: CDR1 GTSNPN, CDR2 SVGIG (reference sequence). V was clipped by 7 bases and J by 2 bases, with 18 bases between them. The CDR3 is 14 amino acids. CDR3 amino acids: CAYGIGSEAYEQYF. CDR3 bases: TGTGCCTATGGAATTGGGAGCGAAGCCTACGAGCAGTACTTC. Full variable domain (remainder filled in from reference TRBV30 and TRBJ2-7): SQTIHQWPATLVQPVGSPLSLECTVEGTSNPNLYWYRQAAGRGLQLLFYSVGIGQISSEVPQNLSASRPQDRQFILSSKKLLLSDSGFYLCAYGIGSEAYEQYFGPGTRLTVT.

The chain uses TRBV24-1 and TRBJ2-3, with 12 bases identical to TRBD2. Trimming cost V 9 bases and J 0 bases; bases outside gene matches: 0. Germline assignment: CDR1 KGHDR and CDR2 SFDVKD. This CDR3 has 14 residues. CDR3 amino acids: CATGTSGSTDTQYF. The CDR3 DNA sequence: TGTGCCACCGGGACTAGCGGGAGCACAGATACGCAGTATTTT.

The rearrangement uses TRBV5-1 and TRBJ1-1, with D possibly TRBD1 on 5 matching bases. Trimming removed 6 bases from V and 7 bases from J, with 16 bases in between. Germline assignment: CDR1 SGHRS and CDR2 YFSETQ. The CDR3 has 13 residues. CDR3 residues: CASTLDGGIEAFF. CDR3 bases: TGCGCCAGCACACTTGACGGGGGGATTGAAGCTTTCTTT.

The chain employs TRBV2 and TRBJ1-3, with 8 bases lining up with TRBD1. CDR1 is SNHLY, CDR2 FYNNEI, per germline. The ends lost 4 bases at V and 7 bases at J; junction bases unmatched: 6. CDR3 length: 14 amino acids. For the CDR3, the DNA is TGTGCCAGCAGTGTGGACAGGGAGGTGAACACCATATATTTT. Its translation: CASSVDREVNTIYF.